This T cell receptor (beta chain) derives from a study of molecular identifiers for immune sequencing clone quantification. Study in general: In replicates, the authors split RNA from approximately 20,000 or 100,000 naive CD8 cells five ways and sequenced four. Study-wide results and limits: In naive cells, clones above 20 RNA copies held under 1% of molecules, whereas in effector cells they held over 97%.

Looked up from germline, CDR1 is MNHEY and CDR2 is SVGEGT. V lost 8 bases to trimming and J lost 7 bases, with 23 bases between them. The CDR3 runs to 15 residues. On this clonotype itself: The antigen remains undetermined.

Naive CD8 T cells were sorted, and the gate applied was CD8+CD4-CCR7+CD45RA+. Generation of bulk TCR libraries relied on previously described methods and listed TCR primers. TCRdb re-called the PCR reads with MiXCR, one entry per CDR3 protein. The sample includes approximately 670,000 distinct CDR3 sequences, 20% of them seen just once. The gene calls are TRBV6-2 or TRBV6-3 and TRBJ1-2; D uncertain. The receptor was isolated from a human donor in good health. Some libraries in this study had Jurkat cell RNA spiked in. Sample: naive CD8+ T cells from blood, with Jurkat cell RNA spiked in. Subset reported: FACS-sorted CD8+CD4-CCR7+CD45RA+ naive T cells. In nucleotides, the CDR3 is TGTGCCAGCCGCGATCCGAGATCTGGTTTAATTGGCTACACCTTC. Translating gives CASRDPRSGLIGYTF.